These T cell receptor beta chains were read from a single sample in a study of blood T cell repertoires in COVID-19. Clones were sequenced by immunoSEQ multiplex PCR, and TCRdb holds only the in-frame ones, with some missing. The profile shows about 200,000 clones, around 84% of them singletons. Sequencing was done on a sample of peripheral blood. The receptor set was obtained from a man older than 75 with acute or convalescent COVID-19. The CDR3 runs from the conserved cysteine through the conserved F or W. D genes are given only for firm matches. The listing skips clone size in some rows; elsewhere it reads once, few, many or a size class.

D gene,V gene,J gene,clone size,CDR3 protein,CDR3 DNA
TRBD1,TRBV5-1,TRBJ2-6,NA,CASSLVGRTGGRGPGANVLTF,TGCGCCAGCAGCTTGGTCGGGAGGACAGGGGGCCGGGGGCCTGGGGCCAACGTCCTGACTTTC
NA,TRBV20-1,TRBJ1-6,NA,CSARKGGTLHF,TGCAGTGCCCGGAAGGGGGGGACCCTCCACTTT
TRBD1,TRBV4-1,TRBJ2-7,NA,CASSQADRGPARQYF,TGCGCCAGCAGCCAAGCCGACAGGGGCCCAGCTCGGCAGTACTTC
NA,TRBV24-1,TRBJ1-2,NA,CATSDQASYGYTF,TGTGCCACCAGTGATCAGGCCTCCTATGGCTACACCTTC
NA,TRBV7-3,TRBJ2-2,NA,CASSLNLGAGGELFF,TGTGCCAGCAGCTTAAATCTGGGGGCCGGCGGGGAGCTGTTTTTT
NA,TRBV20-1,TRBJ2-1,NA,CSASLRDSYNEQFF,TGCAGTGCTAGTTTACGCGACTCCTACAATGAGCAGTTCTTC
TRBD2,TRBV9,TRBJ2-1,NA,CASSVGIASSGYNEQFF,TGTGCCAGCAGCGTAGGCATAGCGTCTAGCGGTTACAATGAGCAGTTCTTC
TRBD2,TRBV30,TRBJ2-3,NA,CAWSVAGALAGDTQYF,TGTGCCTGGAGTGTAGCGGGGGCGCTGGCCGGAGATACGCAGTATTTT
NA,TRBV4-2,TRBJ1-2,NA,CASSPGTSYGYTF,TGTGCCAGCAGCCCCGGGACAAGTTATGGCTACACCTTC
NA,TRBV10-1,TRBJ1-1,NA,CASRGMNTEAFF,TGCGCCAGCCGGGGAATGAACACTGAAGCTTTCTTT
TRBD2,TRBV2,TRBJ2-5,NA,CAQGTSGGQETQYF,TGTGCACAAGGGACTAGCGGGGGCCAAGAGACCCAGTACTTC
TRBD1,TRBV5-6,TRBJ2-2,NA,CASSLFGTENTGELFF,TGTGCCAGCAGCTTGTTTGGGACAGAGAACACCGGGGAGCTGTTTTTT
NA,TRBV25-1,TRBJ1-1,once,CATKEGGNTEAFF,TGTGCCACAAAAGAGGGAGGGAACACTGAAGCTTTCTTT
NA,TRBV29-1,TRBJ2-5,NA,CSVTGQTNQETQYF,TGCAGCGTAACCGGACAGACAAACCAAGAGACCCAGTACTTC
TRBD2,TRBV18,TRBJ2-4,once,CASSEIAGTPGDIQYF,TGTGCCAGCTCCGAAATAGCGGGAACGCCGGGAGACATTCAGTACTTC
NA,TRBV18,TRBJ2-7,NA,CASSPQTSNYEQYF,TGTGCCAGCTCACCTCAGACAAGTAACTACGAGCAGTACTTC
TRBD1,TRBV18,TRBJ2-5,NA,CASSPLPGGETQYF,TGTGCCAGCTCACCACTGCCAGGGGGAGAGACCCAGTACTTC
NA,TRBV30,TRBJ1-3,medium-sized,CAWSEGFDTIYF,TGTGCCTGGAGTGAGGGGTTCGACACCATATATTTT
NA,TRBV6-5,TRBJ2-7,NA,CASSYSMSAGQYF,TGTGCCAGCAGTTACTCGATGAGTGCTGGGCAGTACTTC
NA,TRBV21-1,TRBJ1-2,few,CASTETQGRLRYTF,TGTGCCAGCACCGAAACCCAGGGGCGGCTGCGCTACACCTTC
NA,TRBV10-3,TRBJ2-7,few,CAISENGYEQYF,TGTGCCATCAGTGAGAACGGCTACGAGCAGTACTTC
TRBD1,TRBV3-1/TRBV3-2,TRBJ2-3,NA,CASSQMGTTGGNGSADTQYF,TGTGCCAGCAGCCAAATGGGTACTACAGGGGGCAACGGGAGCGCAGATACGCAGTATTTT
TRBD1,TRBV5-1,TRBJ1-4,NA,CASSQDRQGASEKLFF,TGCGCCAGCAGCCAAGATCGACAGGGGGCCAGTGAAAAACTGTTTTTT
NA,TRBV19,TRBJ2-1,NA,CASMAGSPYNEQFF,TGTGCCAGTATGGCGGGATCCCCTTACAATGAGCAGTTCTTC
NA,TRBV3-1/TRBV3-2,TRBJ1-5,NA,CASSLRGNQPQHF,TGTGCCAGCAGCCTTCGGGGTAATCAGCCCCAGCATTTT
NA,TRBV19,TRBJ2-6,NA,CASSPDRSSGANVLTF,TGTGCCAGTAGTCCCGACAGGTCCTCTGGGGCCAACGTCCTGACTTTC
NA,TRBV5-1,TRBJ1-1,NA,CASSSQVFGEAFF,TGCGCCAGCAGCTCACAGGTTTTTGGGGAAGCTTTCTTT
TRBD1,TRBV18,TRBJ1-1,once,CASSPTGGWIEAFF,TGTGCCAGCTCGCCAACAGGGGGCTGGATTGAAGCTTTCTTT
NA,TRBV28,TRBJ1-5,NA,CASSLGVSGQPQHF,TGTGCCAGCAGTTTAGGGGTGAGCGGACAGCCCCAGCATTTT
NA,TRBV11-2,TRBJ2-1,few,CASSTGTLDIEQFF,TGTGCCAGCAGCACAGGCACTCTCGACATTGAGCAGTTCTTC
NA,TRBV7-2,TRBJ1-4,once,CASSQITGNPTNEKLFF,TGTGCCAGCAGCCAAATTACAGGGAATCCGACTAATGAAAAACTGTTTTTT
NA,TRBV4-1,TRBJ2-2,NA,CASRGGLNTGELFF,TGCGCCAGCAGGGGAGGACTGAACACCGGGGAGCTGTTTTTT
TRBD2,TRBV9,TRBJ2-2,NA,CASSVGGRALSGELFF,TGTGCCAGCAGCGTCGGCGGGAGGGCCCTCAGCGGGGAGCTGTTTTTT
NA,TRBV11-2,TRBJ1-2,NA,CASSLGAANYGYTF,TGTGCCAGCAGCTTGGGGGCGGCGAACTATGGCTACACCTTC
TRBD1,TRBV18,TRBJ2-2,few,CASSPMGQVTGELFF,TGTGCCAGCTCACCAATGGGACAGGTTACCGGGGAGCTGTTTTTT
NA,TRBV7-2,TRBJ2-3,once,CASSLMGAGTDTQYF,TGTGCCAGCAGCTTAATGGGGGCCGGCACAGATACGCAGTATTTT
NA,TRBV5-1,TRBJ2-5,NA,CASSLEARAPGTQYF,TGCGCCAGCAGCTTGGAGGCCAGGGCCCCGGGGACCCAGTACTTC
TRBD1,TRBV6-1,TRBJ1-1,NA,CASSEGTGLLAFF,TGTGCCAGCAGTGAAGGGACAGGACTTCTTGCTTTCTTT
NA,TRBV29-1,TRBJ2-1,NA,CSVEGSKSSYNEQFF,TGCAGCGTTGAAGGGAGTAAAAGCTCCTACAATGAGCAGTTCTTC
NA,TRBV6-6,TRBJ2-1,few,CASNHSGPNEQFF,TGTGCCAGCAACCATTCGGGTCCCAATGAGCAGTTCTTC
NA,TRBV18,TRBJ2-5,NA,CASSRAQEETQYF,TGTGCCAGCTCACGAGCACAGGAAGAGACCCAGTACTTC
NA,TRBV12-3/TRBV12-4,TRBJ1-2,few,CASSLGGAGGYTF,TGTGCCAGCAGTTTAGGCGGCGCTGGAGGCTACACCTTC
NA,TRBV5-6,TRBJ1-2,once,CASSLGASGYTF,TGTGCCAGCAGCCTCGGAGCGTCGGGCTACACCTTC
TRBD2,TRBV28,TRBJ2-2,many,CASSSSGRAGGELFF,TGTGCCAGCAGCTCTAGCGGGAGGGCTGGCGGGGAGCTGTTTTTT
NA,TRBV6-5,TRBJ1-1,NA,CASSYGGAGDTEAFF,TGTGCCAGCAGTTACGGGGGGGCCGGGGACACTGAAGCTTTCTTT
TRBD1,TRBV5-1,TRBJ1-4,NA,CASSRDSNEKLFF,TGCGCCAGCAGCAGGGACAGTAATGAAAAACTGTTTTTT
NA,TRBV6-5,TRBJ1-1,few,CASSYQGRAFF,TGTGCCAGCAGTTACCAGGGGAGAGCTTTCTTT
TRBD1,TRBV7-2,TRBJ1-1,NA,CASSLVTGGNTEAFF,TGTGCCAGCAGCTTAGTAACAGGGGGGAACACTGAAGCTTTCTTT
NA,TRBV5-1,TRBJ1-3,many,CASSLAIRDRGSDTIYF,TGCGCCAGCAGCTTGGCGATCCGAGACCGAGGATCGGACACCATATATTTT
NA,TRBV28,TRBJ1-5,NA,CASSLPYFQARNQPQHF,TGTGCCAGCAGTTTACCCTACTTCCAGGCTCGCAATCAGCCCCAGCATTTT
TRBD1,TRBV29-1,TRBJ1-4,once,CSVKRTGTNEKLFF,TGCAGCGTTAAAAGGACAGGGACTAATGAAAAACTGTTTTTT
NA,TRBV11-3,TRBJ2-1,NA,CASALIATLGEQFF,TGTGCCAGCGCACTTATCGCGACTCTAGGTGAGCAGTTCTTC
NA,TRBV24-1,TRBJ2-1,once,CATSISGYNEQFF,TGTGCCACCAGTATCTCGGGCTACAATGAGCAGTTCTTC
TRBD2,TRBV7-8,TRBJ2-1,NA,CASSTRLAGVEQFF,TGTGCCAGCAGCACCAGACTAGCGGGAGTTGAGCAGTTCTTC